The 11 T cell receptor beta chains listed next were all sequenced from one sample in a study of siplizumab effects on memory and regulatory T cells (dated by TCRdb to the late 2010s). The library came from the immunoSEQ multiplex PCR assay. Held by TCRdb, this immuneACCESS table contains in-frame sequences only and omits some clones. Under half of the omission traces to an unresolved V gene where checked; the cause of the rest is unknown. The sample profile shows over 100,000 clones; about 94% of them were found once. The leading ten clones occupy over 0.15% of the sample. Sequenced input: non-Treg CD4+ T cells sorted from blood. The cell subset or site tag for this specimen amounts to: FACS-sorted unstimulated CD4+ non-regulatory T cells. These TCRs come from a human donor in good health.

V usage is TRBV5-6 and J usage is TRBJ2-5; 10 nucleotides align to TRBD1. This CDR3 has 15 residues. V shed 1 base and J 2 bases; nucleotides not matched to a gene: 2. The V gene's germline CDR1 is SGHDT and CDR2 YYEEEE. For the CDR3, the DNA is TGTGCCAGCAGCTTGCGGACAGGGGGGCAAGAGACCCAGTACTTC. Translation: CASSLRTGGQETQYF.

The genes are TRBV6-1 and TRBJ2-7; tentatively, D is TRBD2 (6 bases). V was pared by 5 bases and J by 6 bases, with 14 bases between. The CDR3 spans 13 residues. Per the germline V gene, CDR1 is MNHNS and CDR2 is SASEGT. The CDR3 region has the DNA TGTGCCAGCAGTCCGAAGGGCGGGGTCGAGCAGTACTTC. This sequence encodes CASSPKGGVEQYF.

This chain connects TRBV18 to TRBJ2-3; possible D gene TRBD1, 6 bases. The germline gives CDR1 KGHSH, CDR2 LQKENI. Trimming took 0 bases from V and 8 from J, leaving 12 bases between them. This CDR3 has 14 amino acids. The CDR3 DNA follows: TGTGCCAGCTCACCACCGCGGCAACAGGGTACGCAGTATTTT. It translates to CASSPPRQQGTQYF. The full variable domain, completed using reference TRBV18 and TRBJ2-3, is NAGVMQNPRHLVRRRGQEARLRCSPMKGHSHVYWYRQLPEEGLKFMVYLQKENIIDESGMPKERFSAEFPKEGPSILRIQQVVRGDSAAYFCASSPPRQQGTQYFGPGTRLTVL.

The chain couples TRBV7-9 to TRBJ1-1, with 11 bases matching TRBD1. Germline V gene lookup returns CDR1 SEHNR and CDR2 FQNEAQ (reference sequence). This CDR3 comprises 14 residues. With V trimmed by 3 bases and J by 7 bases, 4 bases remained unmatched. DNA of the CDR3: TGTGCCAGCAGCTTCGGGACAGGGGGGGTTGAAGCTTTCTTT. Translation: CASSFGTGGVEAFF.

The chain has TRBV2 and TRBJ1-4, with 8 nucleotides matching TRBD1. V lost 6 bases, J lost 7 bases, and 10 bases stayed unmatched. The germline gives CDR1 SNHLY, CDR2 FYNNEI. CDR3 size: 15 residues. CDR3: CASRERTGTTEKLFF. The CDR3 DNA reads as TGTGCCAGCAGGGAGCGGACAGGGACGACTGAAAAACTGTTTTTT.

The chain uses TRBV19 and TRBJ2-5; 7 nucleotides align to TRBD1. Trimming removed 4 bases from V and 4 bases from J; junction bases left unmatched: 3. CDR1 and CDR2 from the germline V gene are LNHDA and SQIVND (reference sequence). CDR3 length equals 13 residues. The CDR3 is CASSSTGVETQYF. The CDR3 DNA reads TGTGCCAGTAGTAGTACAGGGGTAGAGACCCAGTACTTC.

The chain uses TRBV5-6 and TRBJ2-1, with D possibly being TRBD2 (5 bases). There are 15 residues in the CDR3. Trimming shortened V by 1 base and J by 0 bases, and 8 bases separated the two germline ends. Germline V gene sequence: CDR1 SGHDT, CDR2 YYEEEE. CDR3 DNA sequence: TGTGCCAGCAGCTTGCCAGGACTCTCCTACAATGAGCAGTTCTTC. Encoded protein: CASSLPGLSYNEQFF. The variable domain in full, with the rest retrieved from reference TRBV5-6 and TRBJ2-1, is DAGVTQSPTHLIKTRGQQVTLRCSPKSGHDTVSWYQQALGQGPQFIFQYYEEEERQRGNFPDRFSGHQFPNYSSELNVNALLLGDSALYLCASSLPGLSYNEQFFGPGTRLTVL.

The CDR3 DNA reads as TGCGCCAGCAGCTTGCCCTTTAGCGGGTCCACCTACGAGCAGTACTTC. Amino acid sequence: CASSLPFSGSTYEQYF. V usage is TRBV5-1 and J usage is TRBJ2-5; 7 positions agree with TRBD2. The closer fit of TRBJ2-7 to the DNA end suggests the J call may be wrong. Germline V lookup: CDR1 SGHRS, CDR2 YFSETQ. The CDR3 is 16 amino acids.

This chain's CDR3 is CASSLEQGGGPQETQYF. The CDR3, as DNA: TGTGCCAGCAGCTTAGAACAGGGGGGGGGCCCCCAAGAGACCCAGTACTTC. The V and J genes are TRBV11-2 and TRBJ2-5; D perhaps matches TRBD1 (8 bases). CDR3 length: 17 residues. Germline V CDR1 and CDR2: SGHAT, FQNNGV. The V gene lost 0 bases and the J gene lost 1 base, with 15 bases spanning the gap.

The chain is built from TRBV28 and TRBJ1-6; D is uncertain. CDR1 is MDHEN, CDR2 SYDVKM, per germline. V lost 3 bases and J 5 bases, leaving 8 bases between the germline ends. The CDR3 spans 14 residues. CDR3 region: CASSLQFDNSPLHF. The CDR3 DNA follows: TGTGCCAGCAGTTTGCAGTTCGATAATTCACCCCTCCACTTT.

The rearrangement links TRBV6-1 to TRBJ2-5; D unclear. Germline CDR1 is MNHNS and CDR2 is SASEGT. With 10 bases removed from V and 5 bases from J, the gap between germline ends came to 20 bases. This CDR3 has 14 amino acids. The CDR3 loop reads CATRWSFVGETQYF. CDR3 DNA sequence: TGTGCCACCAGGTGGAGTTTCGTGGGGGAGACCCAGTACTTC.